This TCR beta chain was documented in a study of CD8 T cells in ankylosing spondylitis. TCRdb reprocessed the 5' RACE reads with MiXCR, giving one entry per CDR3 protein. This table holds approximately 350,000 distinct CDR3 sequences, roughly 14% found once. This CDR3 is 13 amino acids long. Trimming shortened V by 1 base and J by 1 base, and 4 bases separated the two germline ends. The V gene's germline CDR1 is LGHDT and CDR2 YNNKEL (reference sequence). This clonotype was detected a few times. This rearrangement joins TRBV3-1 to TRBJ1-1; D gene uncertain. The clonotype was recovered from a male donor with ankylosing spondylitis or in good health (not recorded which). The specimen was blood, either unsorted or a sorted T cell fraction (not recorded which). The DNA of the CDR3 is TGTGCCAGCAGCCAAGTACCGAACACTGAAGCTTTCTTT. It yields the protein CASSQVPNTEAFF.